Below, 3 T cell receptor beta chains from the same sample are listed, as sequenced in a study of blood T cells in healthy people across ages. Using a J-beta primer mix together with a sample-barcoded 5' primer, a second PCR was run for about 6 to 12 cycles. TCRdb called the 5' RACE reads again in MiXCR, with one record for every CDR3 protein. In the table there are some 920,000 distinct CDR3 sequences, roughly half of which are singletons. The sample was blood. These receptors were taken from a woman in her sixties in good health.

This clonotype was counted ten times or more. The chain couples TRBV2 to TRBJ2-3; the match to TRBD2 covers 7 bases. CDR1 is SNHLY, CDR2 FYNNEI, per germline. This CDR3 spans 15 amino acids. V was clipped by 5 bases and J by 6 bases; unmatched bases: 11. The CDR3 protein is CASSPTSPARDTQYF. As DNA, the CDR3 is TGTGCCAGCAGTCCGACTAGCCCCGCCCGGGATACGCAGTATTTT.

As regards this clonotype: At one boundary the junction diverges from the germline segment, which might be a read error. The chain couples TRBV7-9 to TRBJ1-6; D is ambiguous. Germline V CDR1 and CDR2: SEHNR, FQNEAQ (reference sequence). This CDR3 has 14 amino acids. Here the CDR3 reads CSSSLDGDNSPLHF. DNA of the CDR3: TGTTCCAGCAGCTTGGACGGTGATAATTCACCCCTCCACTTT.

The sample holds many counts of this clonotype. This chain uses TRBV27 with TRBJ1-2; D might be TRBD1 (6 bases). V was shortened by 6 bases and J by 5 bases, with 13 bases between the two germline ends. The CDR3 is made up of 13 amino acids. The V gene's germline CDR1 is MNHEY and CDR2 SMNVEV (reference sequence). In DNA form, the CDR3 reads TGTGCCAGCAGCCTTACAGGGTTGTATGGCTACACCTTC. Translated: CASSLTGLYGYTF.